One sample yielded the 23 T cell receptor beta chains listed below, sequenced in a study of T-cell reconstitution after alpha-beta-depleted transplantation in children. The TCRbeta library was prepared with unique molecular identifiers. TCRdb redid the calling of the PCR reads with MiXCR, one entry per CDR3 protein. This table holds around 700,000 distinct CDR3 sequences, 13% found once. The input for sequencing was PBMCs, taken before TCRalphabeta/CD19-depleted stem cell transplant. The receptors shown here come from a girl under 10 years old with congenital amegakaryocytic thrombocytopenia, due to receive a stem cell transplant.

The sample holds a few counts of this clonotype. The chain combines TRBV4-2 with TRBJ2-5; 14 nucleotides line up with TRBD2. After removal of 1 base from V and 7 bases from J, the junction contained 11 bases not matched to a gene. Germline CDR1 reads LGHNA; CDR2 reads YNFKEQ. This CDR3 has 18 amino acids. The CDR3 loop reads CASSQGPGLAGATVTQYF. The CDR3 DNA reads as TGTGCCAGCAGCCAAGGCCCGGGACTAGCGGGAGCAACCGTGACCCAGTACTTC.

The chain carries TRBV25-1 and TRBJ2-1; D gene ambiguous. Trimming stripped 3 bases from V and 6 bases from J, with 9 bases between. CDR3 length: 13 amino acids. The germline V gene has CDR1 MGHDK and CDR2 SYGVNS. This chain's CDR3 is CASSEVNRNEQFF. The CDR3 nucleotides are TGTGCCAGCAGTGAGGTAAATCGCAATGAGCAGTTCTTC.

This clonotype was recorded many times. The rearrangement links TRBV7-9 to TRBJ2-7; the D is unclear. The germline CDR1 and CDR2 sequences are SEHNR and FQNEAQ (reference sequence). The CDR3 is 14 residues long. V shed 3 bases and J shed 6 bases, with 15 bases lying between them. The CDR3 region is CASSLGAAQLEQYF. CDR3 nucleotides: TGTGCCAGCAGCTTGGGCGCGGCTCAGCTCGAGCAGTACTTC.

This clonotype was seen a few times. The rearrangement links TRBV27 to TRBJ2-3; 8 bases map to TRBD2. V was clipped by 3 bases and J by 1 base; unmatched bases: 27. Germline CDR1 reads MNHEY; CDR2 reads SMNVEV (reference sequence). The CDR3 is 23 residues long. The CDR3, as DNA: TGTGCCAGCAGTTTCCGATATCGGGCATCTGCCAGCGGGGGTCCCCCCCGCACAGATACGCAGTATTTT. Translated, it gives CASSFRYRASASGGPPRTDTQYF.

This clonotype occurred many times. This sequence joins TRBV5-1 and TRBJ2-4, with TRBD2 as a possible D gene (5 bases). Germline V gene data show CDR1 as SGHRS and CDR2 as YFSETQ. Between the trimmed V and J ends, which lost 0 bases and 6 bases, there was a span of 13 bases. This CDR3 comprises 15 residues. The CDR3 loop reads CASSLASHGLNIQYF. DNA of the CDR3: TGCGCCAGCAGCTTGGCCAGTCACGGACTAAACATTCAGTACTTC.

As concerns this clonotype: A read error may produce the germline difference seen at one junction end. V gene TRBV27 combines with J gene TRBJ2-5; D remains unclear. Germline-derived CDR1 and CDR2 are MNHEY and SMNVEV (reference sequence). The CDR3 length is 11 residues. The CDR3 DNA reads TGTGCCAGCAGGAATCAAGACACCCAGTACTTC. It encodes CASRNQDTQYF.

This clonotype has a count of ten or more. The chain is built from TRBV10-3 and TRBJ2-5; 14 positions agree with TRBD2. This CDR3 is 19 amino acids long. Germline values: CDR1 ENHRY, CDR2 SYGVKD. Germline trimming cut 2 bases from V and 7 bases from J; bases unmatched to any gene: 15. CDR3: CAISERLAGGGPIPGTQYF. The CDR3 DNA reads TGTGCCATCAGTGAGAGACTAGCGGGAGGGGGTCCGATCCCCGGGACCCAGTACTTC.

The CDR3 spells CASSGRALSTDTQYF. The DNA of the CDR3 is TGTGCCTCGAGCGGGAGGGCCCTCAGCACAGATACGCAGTATTTT. The chain employs TRBV7-3 and TRBJ2-3; 10 positions match TRBD2. CDR1 is SGHTA, CDR2 FQGTGA, per germline. Trimming cost V 11 bases and J 0 bases; bases outside gene matches: 8. The CDR3 consists of 15 residues.

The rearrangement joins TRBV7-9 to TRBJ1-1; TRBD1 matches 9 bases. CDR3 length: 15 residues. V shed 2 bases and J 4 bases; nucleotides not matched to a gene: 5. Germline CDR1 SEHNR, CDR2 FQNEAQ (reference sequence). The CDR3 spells CASSLMTGGGTEAFF. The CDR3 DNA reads TGTGCCAGCAGCTTAATGACAGGGGGGGGCACTGAAGCTTTCTTT. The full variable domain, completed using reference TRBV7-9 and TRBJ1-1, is DTGVSQNPRHKITKRGQNVTFRCDPISEHNRLYWYRQTLGQGPEFLTYFQNEAQLEKSRLLSDRFSAERPKGSFSTLEIQRTEQGDSAMYLCASSLMTGGGTEAFFGQGTRLTVV.

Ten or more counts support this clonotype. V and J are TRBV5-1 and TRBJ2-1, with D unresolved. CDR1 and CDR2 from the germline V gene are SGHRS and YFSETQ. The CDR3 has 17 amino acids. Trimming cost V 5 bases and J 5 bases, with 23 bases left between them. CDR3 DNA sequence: TGCGCCAGCAGATTCGAAATGGGTTGGCCAGAGGACAATGAGCAGTTCTTC. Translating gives CASRFEMGWPEDNEQFF.

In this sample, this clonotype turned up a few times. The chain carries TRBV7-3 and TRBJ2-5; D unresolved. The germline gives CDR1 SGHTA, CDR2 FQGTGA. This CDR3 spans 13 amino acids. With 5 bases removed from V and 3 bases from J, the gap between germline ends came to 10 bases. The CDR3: CASSGEPEETQYF. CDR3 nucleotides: TGTGCCAGCAGCGGGGAACCGGAAGAGACCCAGTACTTC.

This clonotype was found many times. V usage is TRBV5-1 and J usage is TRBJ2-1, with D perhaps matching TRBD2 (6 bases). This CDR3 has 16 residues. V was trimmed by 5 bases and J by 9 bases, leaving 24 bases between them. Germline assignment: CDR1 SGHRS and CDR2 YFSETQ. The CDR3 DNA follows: TGCGCCAGCAGGCCCATTGGAGCGGGTGGCTTCGTTGAGCAGTTCTTC. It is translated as CASRPIGAGGFVEQFF.

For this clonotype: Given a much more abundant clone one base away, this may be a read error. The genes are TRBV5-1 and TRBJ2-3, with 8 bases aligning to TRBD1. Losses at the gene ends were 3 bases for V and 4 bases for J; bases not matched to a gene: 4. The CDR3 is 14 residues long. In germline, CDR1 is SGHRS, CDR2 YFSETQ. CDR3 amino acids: CASSYRDRSDTQYF. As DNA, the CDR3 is TGCGCCAGCAGCTACCGGGACAGGTCAGATACGCAGTATTTT.

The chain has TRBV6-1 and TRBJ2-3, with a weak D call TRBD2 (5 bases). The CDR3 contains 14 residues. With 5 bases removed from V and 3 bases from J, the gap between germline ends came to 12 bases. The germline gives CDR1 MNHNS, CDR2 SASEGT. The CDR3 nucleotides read TGTGCCAGCAGTAAGGAGGAAGGGACAGATACGCAGTATTTT. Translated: CASSKEEGTDTQYF.

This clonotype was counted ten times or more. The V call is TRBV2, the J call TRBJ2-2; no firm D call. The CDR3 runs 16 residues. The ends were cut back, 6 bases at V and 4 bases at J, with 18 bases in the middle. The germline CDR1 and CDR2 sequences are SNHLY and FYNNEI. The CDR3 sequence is CASRASYVVVTGELFF. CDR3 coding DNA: TGTGCCAGCAGGGCTTCCTACGTGGTGGTCACCGGGGAGCTGTTTTTT.

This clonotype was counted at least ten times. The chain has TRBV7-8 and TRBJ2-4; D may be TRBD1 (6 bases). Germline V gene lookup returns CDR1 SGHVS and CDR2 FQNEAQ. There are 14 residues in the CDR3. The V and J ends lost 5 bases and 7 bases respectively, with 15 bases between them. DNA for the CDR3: TGTGCCAGCAGCGAAACTAGGGGGTCGAACATTCAGTACTTC. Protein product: CASSETRGSNIQYF.

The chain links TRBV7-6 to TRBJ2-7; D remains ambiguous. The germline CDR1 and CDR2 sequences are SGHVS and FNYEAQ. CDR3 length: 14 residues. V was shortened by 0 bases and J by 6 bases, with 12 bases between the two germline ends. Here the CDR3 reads CASSLATAPLEQYF. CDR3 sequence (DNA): TGTGCCAGCAGCTTAGCGACTGCACCTCTCGAGCAGTACTTC.

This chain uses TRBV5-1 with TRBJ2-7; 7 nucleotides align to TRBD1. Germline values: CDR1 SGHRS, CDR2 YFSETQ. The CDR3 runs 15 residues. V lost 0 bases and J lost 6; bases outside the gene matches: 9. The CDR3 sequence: CASSLDRGEASEQYF. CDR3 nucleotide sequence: TGCGCCAGCAGCTTGGACAGGGGAGAAGCAAGCGAGCAGTACTTC.

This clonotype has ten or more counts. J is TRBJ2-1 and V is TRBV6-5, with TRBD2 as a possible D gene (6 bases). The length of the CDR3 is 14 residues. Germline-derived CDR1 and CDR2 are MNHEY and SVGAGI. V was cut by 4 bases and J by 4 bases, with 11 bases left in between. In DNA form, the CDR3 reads TGTGCCAGCAGTTTGAGACTAGAATACAATGAGCAGTTCTTC. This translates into CASSLRLEYNEQFF.

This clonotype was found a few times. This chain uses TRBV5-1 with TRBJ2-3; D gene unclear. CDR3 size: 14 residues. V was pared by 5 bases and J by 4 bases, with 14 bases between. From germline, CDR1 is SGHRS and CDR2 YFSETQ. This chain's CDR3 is CASSRRIDADTQYF. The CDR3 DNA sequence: TGCGCCAGCAGTCGTCGGATAGATGCAGATACGCAGTATTTT.

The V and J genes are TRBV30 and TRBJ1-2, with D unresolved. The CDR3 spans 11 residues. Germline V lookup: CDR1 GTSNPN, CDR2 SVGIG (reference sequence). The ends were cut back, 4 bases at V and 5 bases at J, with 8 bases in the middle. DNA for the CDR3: TGTGCCTGGATCGGTAGTTATGGCTACACCTTC. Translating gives CAWIGSYGYTF. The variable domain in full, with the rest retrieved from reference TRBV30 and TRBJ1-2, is SQTIHQWPATLVQPVGSPLSLECTVEGTSNPNLYWYRQAAGRGLQLLFYSVGIGQISSEVPQNLSASRPQDRQFILSSKKLLLSDSGFYLCAWIGSYGYTFGSGTRLTVV.

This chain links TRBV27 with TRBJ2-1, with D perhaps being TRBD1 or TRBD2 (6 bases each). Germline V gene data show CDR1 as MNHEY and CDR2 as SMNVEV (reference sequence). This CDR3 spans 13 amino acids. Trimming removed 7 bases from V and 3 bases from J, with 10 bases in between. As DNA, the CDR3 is TGTGCCAGCATAGGGGGGCACTACAATGAGCAGTTCTTC. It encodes CASIGGHYNEQFF.

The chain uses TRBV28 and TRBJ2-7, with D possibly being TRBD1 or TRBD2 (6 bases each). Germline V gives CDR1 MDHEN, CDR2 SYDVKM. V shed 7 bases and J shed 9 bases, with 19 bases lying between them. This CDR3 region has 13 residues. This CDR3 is CASNGGIQYGQYF. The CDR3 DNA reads TGTGCCAGCAACGGGGGCATTCAATATGGGCAGTACTTC.